This T cell receptor (beta chain) appears in the sequencing data of a study of OX40 agonist ivuxolimab in advanced cancers. Study in general: The eligibility criteria allowed prior anti-PD-1, anti-PD-L1 or anti-CTLA-4 therapy, and approximately 42% had some. Study findings and constraints: A proportion of nonresponders additionally exhibited low normalized T-cell clonal expansion. Clonal expansion by week 6 occurred in CD4+ and CD8+ blood T cells (at 0.1 to 3.0 mg/kg). CD8+ T cells showed, on average, more clonal expansion than CD4+ cells.

As regards this clone: Its target is not known.

The germline V gene has CDR1 KGHSH and CDR2 LQKENI. The junction had 13 bases not matched to a gene; V was cut back by 6 bases and J by 4 bases. This CDR3 is 16 amino acids long. Profiling relied on immunoSEQ multiplex PCR, and the TCRdb table lists in-frame clones only, not all of them. Here the sample spans some 95,000 clones, under 95% being singletons. This receptor was taken from an adult with an advanced solid tumor such as melanoma, head and neck, liver or kidney cancer. The genes are TRBV18 and TRBJ2-3; 7 bases map to TRBD1. The specimen was CD4+ or CD8+ T cells sorted from blood, collected in a trial of the OX40 agonist ivuxolimab. In DNA, the CDR3 is TGTGCCAGCTCCTCAGCGCAACCGGGACAGTCAGATACGCAGTATTTT. Protein product: CASSSAQPGQSDTQYF.